This TCR beta chain was profiled in a study of blood T cell repertoires in COVID-19. Per germline, CDR1 MNHEY and CDR2 SVGEGT. Trimming shortened V by 2 bases and J by 6 bases, and 20 bases separated the two germline ends. The CDR3 totals 17 residues. Only in-frame clones appear in the TCRdb table, and some are missing; sequencing was by immunoSEQ multiplex PCR. Of 130,000 to 150,000 clones detected, roughly 90% appear once; the ten largest clones hold about 2.5%. The sequencing sample was made of peripheral blood. The chain joins TRBV6-2 or TRBV6-3 to TRBJ2-1; possibly TRBD2 for D (5 bases). This TCR was recovered from a human donor in a cohort sampled during active COVID-19. This chain's CDR3 is CASSYGRPGGPANEQFF. CDR3 nucleotides: TGTGCCAGCAGTTACGGCCGGCCGGGCGGGCCCGCCAATGAGCAGTTCTTC.